Detailed here is one TCR beta chain. The time point: newly diagnosed GD, antithyroid drugs for less than 3 months. From PBMCs, RNA was extracted and then used to make the TCR library. The data were taken from a study of regulatory T cells in long-lasting Graves disease. Arm-PCR of CDR3 regions and iRepertoire HTBI primers were used to build TCR beta libraries. TCRdb processed the multiplex PCR reads anew with MiXCR; each CDR3 protein has one entry. Of about 540,000 distinct CDR3 sequences in the sample, less than 15% are singletons; the top ten hold 8% to 10%. These data were likewise used in another study, on T cells in Graves' hyperthyroidism and ophthalmopathy. That source reports: In patients aged 18 to 65, hyperthyroidism was newly diagnosed, with duration under 2 months. Exclusion followed for patients with uncontrolled infection, other autoimmune disease, pregnancy or lactation.

The specimen comprised peripheral blood mononuclear cells (PBMCs), sampled at new diagnosis, from a patient treated with antithyroid drugs. This receptor was obtained from a man younger than 45 with Graves disease.

CDR3 loop: CASSPRGETDTQYF. CDR3 bases: TGTGCCAGTAGTCCTCGAGGGGAGACAGATACGCAGTATTTT. This chain uses TRBV19 with TRBJ2-3; D assignment may be TRBD1 or TRBD2 (5 bases each). CDR3 length equals 14 residues. In germline, CDR1 is LNHDA, CDR2 SQIVND (reference sequence). Trimming left V 5 bases short and J 3 bases short, with 12 bases between.